This T cell receptor beta chain was recovered during a study of T cells in Graves' hyperthyroidism and ophthalmopathy. Lactation, pregnancy, other autoimmune disease or uncontrolled infection excluded patients. What was amplified from RNA transcripts were TCR beta CDR3 regions. HTBI primers were employed in a first-round RT-PCR of the TCR CDR3. From the multiplex PCR reads, TCRdb called clonotypes with MiXCR, one entry per CDR3 protein. This table has over 400,000 distinct CDR3 sequences, approximately 23% appearing once. The V gene's germline CDR1 is ENHRY and CDR2 SYGVKD. J gave up 3 bases and V 4 bases, and 12 bases lay outside the gene matches. The CDR3 runs to 17 residues.

The sample taken for sequencing was blood. The rearrangement links TRBV10-3 to TRBJ2-3; TRBD2 aligns across 8 bases. This TCR was sampled from a woman aged 65 to 85 with Graves' ophthalmopathy. This CDR3 reads CAISASTRTSLTDTQYF. As DNA, the CDR3 is TGTGCCATCAGTGCCTCGACCCGGACTAGCCTGACAGATACGCAGTATTTT.